Listed here are 7 T cell receptor beta chains from one sample, sequenced in a study of shared clonotypes between healthy human individuals. Assay used: immunoSEQ multiplex PCR; TCRdb lists only in-frame clones, some missing. Of about 2 million clones in the sample, 90% to 95% were seen once. The sequenced sample was naive CD4+ T cells sorted from blood. Indicated subset: CD45RA+ positively selected. These receptors came from a man between 18 and 35 years old in good health.

This clone was counted a single time. The chain combines TRBV30 with TRBJ1-2, with D hard to call. The ends were cut back, 2 bases at V and 4 bases at J, with 11 bases in the middle. This CDR3 is 13 amino acids long. From germline, CDR1 is GTSNPN and CDR2 SVGIG (reference sequence). The CDR3 coding sequence is TGTGCCTGGAGTACTCCCGGCGGCTATGGCTACACCTTC. This codes for CAWSTPGGYGYTF.

CDR3 region: CASKSPGQGRETQYF. The CDR3 bases are TGTGCCAGCAAATCCCCGGGACAGGGGAGGGAGACCCAGTACTTC. This chain uses TRBV27 with TRBJ2-5, with 10 positions matching TRBD1. The junction had 10 bases not matched to a gene; V was cut back by 7 bases and J by 5 bases. CDR1 and CDR2 from the germline V gene are MNHEY and SMNVEV (reference sequence). This CDR3 spans 15 amino acids.

V and J are TRBV4-2 and TRBJ1-4; possibly TRBD1 for D (5 bases). V lost 4 bases to trimming and J lost 4 bases, with 16 bases between them. The CDR3 extends over 16 amino acids. Germline V gene sequence: CDR1 LGHNA, CDR2 YNFKEQ. In DNA, the CDR3 is TGTGCCAGCAGCCGGGAGGGGTCATACAATAATGAAAAACTGTTTTTT. This codes for CASSREGSYNNEKLFF.

The chain recombines TRBV6-5 with TRBJ2-7; 11 bases align to TRBD1. The V segment lost 5 bases and the J segment 9 bases; nucleotides outside the gene matches: 9. Germline V gene lookup returns CDR1 MNHEY and CDR2 SVGAGI. The CDR3 runs 14 residues. The CDR3 coding sequence is TGTGCCAGCAGTACACCGGGACAGGGGGACTCGCAGTACTTC. Encoded protein: CASSTPGQGDSQYF.

The chain carries TRBV9 and TRBJ1-5; D is unclear. This CDR3 comprises 16 residues. Germline CDR1 is SGDLS and CDR2 is YYNGEE. Trimming removed 0 bases from V and 4 bases from J, with 14 bases in between. As DNA, the CDR3 is TGTGCCAGCAGCGTAGAAAGGGCAGGTCCTAATCAGCCCCAGCATTTT. This sequence encodes CASSVERAGPNQPQHF.

CDR3 nucleotides: TGTGCCAGCAGCCGGGGACAGGCGAACTACGAGCAGTACTTC. Amino acid sequence: CASSRGQANYEQYF. The chain uses TRBV11-2 and TRBJ2-7; 8 bases map to TRBD1. After removal of 5 bases from V and 3 bases from J, the junction contained 6 bases not matched to a gene. The V gene's germline CDR1 is SGHAT and CDR2 FQNNGV. The CDR3 runs 14 residues.

A remark on this clone: Other DNA variants within this sample encode the same CDR3. CDR3 amino acids: CASSLDQGNYGYTF. The CDR3 coding sequence is TGTGCCAGCAGCTTAGATCAGGGAAACTATGGCTACACCTTC. V usage is TRBV5-4 and J usage is TRBJ1-2; tentative D call: TRBD1 (5 bases). This CDR3 region has 14 residues. The V gene's germline CDR1 is SGHNT and CDR2 YYREEE (reference sequence). Trimming took 2 bases from V and 2 from J, leaving 10 bases between them. The whole variable domain, remainder taken from reference TRBV5-4 and TRBJ1-2, is ETGVTQSPTHLIKTRGQQVTLRCSSQSGHNTVSWYQQALGQGPQFIFQYYREEENGRGNFPPRFSGLQFPNYSSELNVNALELDDSALYLCASSLDQGNYGYTFGSGTRLTVV.